What follows are 4 T cell receptor beta chains derived from one specimen sequenced in a study of T cells in Graves' hyperthyroidism and ophthalmopathy. Amplified TCR beta CDR3 regions derived from RNA transcripts. Primed by the HTBI set, a first-round RT-PCR was run on the TCR CDR3. A single record per CDR3 protein comes from TCRdb applying MiXCR to the multiplex PCR reads. Among hundreds of thousands of distinct CDR3 sequences listed, roughly 15% were seen once. Sample: blood. The source is a woman in her forties or fifties with Graves' ophthalmopathy.

This clonotype was recorded many times. The chain couples TRBV20-1 to TRBJ1-5, with D tentatively TRBD1 (5 bases). The length of the CDR3 is 14 residues. Germline V gives CDR1 DFQATT, CDR2 SNEGSKA (reference sequence). V was shortened by 1 base and J by 3 bases, with 10 bases between the two germline ends. The DNA of the CDR3 is TGCAGTGCTAGAGGGCAGGGATTCAATCAGCCCCAGCATTTT. Translated, it gives CSARGQGFNQPQHF.

This clonotype was picked up many times. The rearrangement uses TRBV6-1 and TRBJ1-2; D is uncertain. CDR1 MNHNS and CDR2 SASEGT come from the germline V gene. V was cut by 6 bases and J by 3 bases, with 11 bases left in between. This CDR3 region has 13 residues. Here the CDR3 reads CASRGTGDYGYTF. The CDR3 DNA reads TGTGCCAGCAGGGGAACGGGCGACTATGGCTACACCTTC.

This chain joins TRBV5-6 and TRBJ1-2; D possibly corresponds to TRBD1 (6 bases). This CDR3 is 14 amino acids long. Trimming stripped 4 bases from V and 5 bases from J, with 15 bases between. Germline CDR1 and CDR2: SGHDT and YYEEEE. The CDR3 DNA sequence: TGTGCCAGCAGCCTCGGGACACTTCCTTATGGCTACACCTTC. It encodes CASSLGTLPYGYTF. Supplemented by reference TRBV5-6 and TRBJ1-2, the full variable domain reads DAGVTQSPTHLIKTRGQQVTLRCSPKSGHDTVSWYQQALGQGPQFIFQYYEEEERQRGNFPDRFSGHQFPNYSSELNVNALLLGDSALYLCASSLGTLPYGYTFGSGTRLTVV.

The sample holds a few counts of this clonotype. The chain carries TRBV6-1 and TRBJ1-2; a possible D gene is TRBD1 (5 bases). This CDR3 spans 13 amino acids. V lost 5 bases to trimming and J lost 8 bases, with 15 bases between them. The V gene's germline CDR1 is MNHNS and CDR2 SASEGT. The CDR3 loop is CASSPRRTNGYTF. In DNA form, the CDR3 reads TGTGCCAGCAGTCCAAGGCGGACAAACGGCTACACCTTC.